A selection of T cell receptor beta chains follows, all from one sample in a study of blood T cell repertoires in COVID-19. Generated by immunoSEQ multiplex PCR, the TCRdb table keeps only in-frame clones and is missing some. The repertoire has 95,000 to 150,000 clones, just over 85% of them found once; the top ten carry 0.88%. Sequenced input: peripheral blood. The receptors here all came from a woman between 45 and 65 years old with active or convalescent COVID-19. CDR3s include the opening cysteine and the closing phenylalanine or tryptophan. D genes are given only for firm matches. Clone size, where shown, is once, few, many, or a class for clones that have expanded.

v_gene	abundance	j_gene	d_gene	CDR3aa	CDR3nt
TRBV6-5	.	TRBJ2-2	TRBD2	CASSPGLAGGGELFF	TGTGCCAGCAGCCCCGGACTAGCGGGAGGCGGGGAGCTGTTTTTT
TRBV19	.	TRBJ2-1	TRBD2	CASSWTSGRGLFF	TGTGCCAGTAGCTGGACTAGCGGGAGGGGGCTGTTCTTC
TRBV6-5	.	TRBJ2-7	.	CASRRDGSYEQYF	TGTGCCAGCCGGAGGGACGGGTCCTACGAGCAGTACTTC
TRBV11-2	.	TRBJ2-2	.	CASSWRAGELFF	TGTGCCAGCAGCTGGAGAGCCGGGGAGCTGTTTTTT
TRBV6-2/TRBV6-3	.	TRBJ2-5	TRBD2	CASSPGTSGLLTRTQYF	TGTGCCAGCAGCCCCGGGACTAGCGGGCTGTTGACAAGGACCCAGTACTTC
TRBV20-1	.	TRBJ1-1	.	CSAWLNTEAFF	TGCAGTGCCTGGCTGAACACTGAAGCTTTCTTT
TRBV7-3	.	TRBJ2-3	.	CASSLSASTDTQYF	TGTGCCAGCAGCTTAAGCGCTTCCACAGATACGCAGTATTTT
TRBV6-2/TRBV6-3	.	TRBJ2-2	TRBD1	CASSQQGRKNTGELFF	TGTGCCAGCAGTCAACAGGGGCGAAAGAACACCGGGGAGCTGTTTTTT
TRBV28	.	TRBJ1-5	TRBD1	CASSFYRGYSNQPQHF	TGTGCCAGCAGTTTCTACAGGGGTTATAGCAATCAGCCCCAGCATTTT
TRBV2	.	TRBJ1-6	TRBD1	CASSKTGGSPLHF	TGTGCCAGCAGCAAAACAGGGGGCTCACCCCTCCACTTT
TRBV4-3	.	TRBJ2-1	TRBD2	CASSHDPGLAGGRNEQFF	TGCGCCAGCAGCCATGATCCGGGACTAGCGGGAGGGCGTAATGAGCAGTTCTTC
TRBV4-1	once	TRBJ2-7	.	CASSQDTGTEQYF	TGCGCCAGCAGCCAAGATACAGGGACCGAGCAGTACTTC
TRBV7-3	.	TRBJ2-2	.	CASSLSRFSGNNTGELFF	TGTGCCAGCAGCTTATCTCGGTTTTCCGGGAACAACACCGGGGAGCTGTTTTTT
TRBV2	.	TRBJ1-3	.	CASKSTGWNSGNTIYF	TGTGCCAGCAAATCTACAGGGTGGAACTCTGGAAACACCATATATTTT
TRBV4-2	few	TRBJ2-7	TRBD2	CASSSRGGEQYF	TGTGCCAGCAGCTCCCGGGGGGGGGAGCAGTACTTC
TRBV27	.	TRBJ2-3	.	CASSSEGLGTDTQYF	TGTGCCAGCAGTTCGGAGGGTTTGGGGACAGATACGCAGTATTTT
TRBV15	once	TRBJ1-3	.	CATSRDRYSGNTIYF	TGTGCCACCAGCAGAGATCGCTACTCTGGAAACACCATATATTTT
TRBV7-2	.	TRBJ2-3	TRBD1	CASTQGTGTRRDTQYF	TGTGCCAGCACCCAGGGGACAGGGACTCGGAGGGATACGCAGTATTTT
TRBV19	.	TRBJ1-4	.	CASGTGTKNEKLFF	TGTGCCAGCGGGACCGGGACAAAAAATGAAAAACTGTTTTTT
TRBV10-2	.	TRBJ2-5	TRBD2	CASSRLGRLAGAPLEETQYF	TGCGCCAGCAGTCGCCTTGGAAGACTAGCGGGAGCGCCATTAGAAGAGACCCAGTACTTC
TRBV4-1	few	TRBJ1-6	TRBD1	CASSEGAYSPLHF	TGCGCCAGCAGCGAGGGGGCTTATTCACCCCTCCACTTT
TRBV6-5	once	TRBJ1-2	.	CASTQGGSYGYTF	TGTGCCAGCACTCAAGGGGGATCTTATGGCTACACCTTC
TRBV28	.	TRBJ2-1	TRBD2	CASSSLGLAGFFSYNEQFF	TGTGCCAGCAGTTCCCTGGGACTAGCGGGATTTTTTTCCTACAATGAGCAGTTCTTC
TRBV4-1	.	TRBJ1-6	.	CASSQVPTGYSPLHF	TGCGCCAGCAGCCAAGTTCCGACAGGTTATTCACCCCTCCACTTT
TRBV18	.	TRBJ2-2	.	CASSLLRDLDTGELFF	TGTGCCAGCTCACTTCTCAGGGATTTGGACACCGGGGAGCTGTTTTTT
TRBV7-3	.	TRBJ2-3	TRBD2	CASSPLTSGEADTQYF	TGTGCCAGCAGCCCATTGACTAGCGGGGAGGCAGATACGCAGTATTTT
TRBV11-2	.	TRBJ1-1	TRBD1	CASSRPNFTGGHTEAFF	TGTGCCAGCAGCCGACCTAACTTCACAGGGGGCCACACTGAAGCTTTCTTT
TRBV5-5	few	TRBJ1-3	.	CASLPNRAGNTIYF	TGTGCCAGTCTACCAAACAGGGCTGGAAACACCATATATTTT
TRBV28	.	TRBJ2-7	.	CASLPGADYEQYF	TGTGCCAGCCTCCCAGGGGCGGACTACGAGCAGTACTTC
TRBV9	.	TRBJ2-7	TRBD2	CASSGGLGGYEQYF	TGTGCCAGCAGCGGGGGACTAGGAGGGTACGAGCAGTACTTC
TRBV4-1	.	TRBJ1-4	TRBD1	CASSQAYRGIRNEKLFF	TGCGCCAGCAGCCAAGCCTACAGGGGGATAAGAAATGAAAAACTGTTTTTT
TRBV7-2	.	TRBJ2-1	.	CASSLSSYNEQFF	TGTGCCAGCAGCTTATCCAGTTACAATGAGCAGTTCTTC
TRBV25-1	once	TRBJ2-7	TRBD2	CASTEGRGGTYEQYF	TGTGCCAGCACCGAGGGGAGGGGTGGTACCTACGAGCAGTACTTC
TRBV29-1	.	TRBJ1-2	.	CSVESQFFYGYTF	TGCAGCGTTGAAAGTCAGTTCTTCTATGGCTACACCTTC
TRBV25-1	once	TRBJ2-7	.	CASSESGEQYF	TGTGCCAGCAGTGAATCGGGCGAGCAGTACTTC
TRBV29-1	.	TRBJ2-2	TRBD1	CSVPTDRGNTGELFF	TGCAGCGTTCCTACAGACAGGGGGAACACCGGGGAGCTGTTTTTT
TRBV24-1	.	TRBJ2-5	.	CATSEAGTPRAQETQYF	TGTGCCACCAGTGAGGCCGGGACACCTAGAGCTCAAGAGACCCAGTACTTC
TRBV4-3	.	TRBJ1-6	.	CASSQGAGEYNSPLHF	TGCGCCAGCAGCCAGGGGGCAGGAGAATATAATTCACCCCTCCACTTT
TRBV6-5	.	TRBJ2-7	TRBD1	CASSFAGGAYEQYF	TGTGCCAGCAGTTTCGCAGGGGGAGCCTACGAGCAGTACTTC
TRBV7-2	.	TRBJ2-3	.	CASSQASGLMVPTDTQYF	TGTGCCAGCAGTCAAGCCTCGGGACTCATGGTCCCCACAGATACGCAGTATTTT
TRBV4-1	few	TRBJ1-4	TRBD1	CASSHEYRGGNEKLFF	TGCGCCAGCAGCCACGAATACAGGGGAGGAAATGAAAAACTGTTTTTT
TRBV20-1	.	TRBJ1-1	.	CSASSRQANTEAFF	TGCAGTGCTAGTTCCAGACAGGCGAACACTGAAGCTTTCTTT
TRBV2	once	TRBJ2-3	TRBD2	CASSVSGRAGTDTQYF	TGTGCCAGCAGTGTTAGCGGGAGGGCCGGCACAGATACGCAGTATTTT
TRBV7-3	.	TRBJ1-6	.	CASSLTGGGYNSPLHF	TGTGCCAGCAGCTTAACTGGGGGCGGCTATAATTCACCCCTCCACTTT
TRBV5-6	.	TRBJ2-2	.	CASSFLSAGELFF	TGTGCCAGCAGCTTTCTGTCTGCCGGGGAGCTGTTTTTT
TRBV19	.	TRBJ2-4	.	CATGQGLAKNIQYF	TGTGCCACCGGGCAGGGACTAGCCAAAAACATTCAGTACTTC
TRBV28	.	TRBJ1-2	.	CASSLPHTGNYGYTF	TGTGCCAGCAGTTTACCCCACACAGGGAACTATGGCTACACCTTC
TRBV9	.	TRBJ2-1	TRBD2	CASSPRLAEKVYNEQFF	TGTGCCAGCAGCCCTCGACTAGCGGAAAAGGTTTACAATGAGCAGTTCTTC
TRBV7-2	.	TRBJ1-6	.	CASSDRRRNNSPLHF	TGTGCCAGCAGCGACAGACGTAGGAATAATTCACCCCTCCACTTT